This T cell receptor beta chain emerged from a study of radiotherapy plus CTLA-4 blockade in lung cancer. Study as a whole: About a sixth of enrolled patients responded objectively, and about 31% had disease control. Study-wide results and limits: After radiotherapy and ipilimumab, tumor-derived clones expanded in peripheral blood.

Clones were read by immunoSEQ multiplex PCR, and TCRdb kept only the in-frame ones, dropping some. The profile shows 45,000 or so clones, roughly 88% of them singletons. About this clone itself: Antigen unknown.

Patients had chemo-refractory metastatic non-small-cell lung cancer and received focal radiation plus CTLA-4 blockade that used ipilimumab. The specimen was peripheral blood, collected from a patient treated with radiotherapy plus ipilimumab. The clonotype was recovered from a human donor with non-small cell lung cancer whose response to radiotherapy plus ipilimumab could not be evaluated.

The chain's CDR3 is CASSLEGGRAGELFF. The CDR3, as DNA: TGTGCCAGCAGCTTGGAGGGGGGGCGGGCCGGGGAGCTGTTTTTT. This chain links TRBV5-5 with TRBJ2-2, with a tentative D call TRBD2 (7 bases). V shed 0 bases and J shed 6 bases, with 12 bases lying between them. This CDR3 region has 15 residues. The germline CDR1 and CDR2 sequences are SGHKS and YYEKEE (reference sequence). The entire variable domain, with the rest obtained from reference TRBV5-5 and TRBJ2-2, is as follows: DAGVTQSPTHLIKTRGQQVTLRCSPISGHKSVSWYQQVLGQGPQFIFQYYEKEERGRGNFPDRFSARQFPNYSSELNVNALLLGDSALYLCASSLEGGRAGELFFGEGSRLTVL.